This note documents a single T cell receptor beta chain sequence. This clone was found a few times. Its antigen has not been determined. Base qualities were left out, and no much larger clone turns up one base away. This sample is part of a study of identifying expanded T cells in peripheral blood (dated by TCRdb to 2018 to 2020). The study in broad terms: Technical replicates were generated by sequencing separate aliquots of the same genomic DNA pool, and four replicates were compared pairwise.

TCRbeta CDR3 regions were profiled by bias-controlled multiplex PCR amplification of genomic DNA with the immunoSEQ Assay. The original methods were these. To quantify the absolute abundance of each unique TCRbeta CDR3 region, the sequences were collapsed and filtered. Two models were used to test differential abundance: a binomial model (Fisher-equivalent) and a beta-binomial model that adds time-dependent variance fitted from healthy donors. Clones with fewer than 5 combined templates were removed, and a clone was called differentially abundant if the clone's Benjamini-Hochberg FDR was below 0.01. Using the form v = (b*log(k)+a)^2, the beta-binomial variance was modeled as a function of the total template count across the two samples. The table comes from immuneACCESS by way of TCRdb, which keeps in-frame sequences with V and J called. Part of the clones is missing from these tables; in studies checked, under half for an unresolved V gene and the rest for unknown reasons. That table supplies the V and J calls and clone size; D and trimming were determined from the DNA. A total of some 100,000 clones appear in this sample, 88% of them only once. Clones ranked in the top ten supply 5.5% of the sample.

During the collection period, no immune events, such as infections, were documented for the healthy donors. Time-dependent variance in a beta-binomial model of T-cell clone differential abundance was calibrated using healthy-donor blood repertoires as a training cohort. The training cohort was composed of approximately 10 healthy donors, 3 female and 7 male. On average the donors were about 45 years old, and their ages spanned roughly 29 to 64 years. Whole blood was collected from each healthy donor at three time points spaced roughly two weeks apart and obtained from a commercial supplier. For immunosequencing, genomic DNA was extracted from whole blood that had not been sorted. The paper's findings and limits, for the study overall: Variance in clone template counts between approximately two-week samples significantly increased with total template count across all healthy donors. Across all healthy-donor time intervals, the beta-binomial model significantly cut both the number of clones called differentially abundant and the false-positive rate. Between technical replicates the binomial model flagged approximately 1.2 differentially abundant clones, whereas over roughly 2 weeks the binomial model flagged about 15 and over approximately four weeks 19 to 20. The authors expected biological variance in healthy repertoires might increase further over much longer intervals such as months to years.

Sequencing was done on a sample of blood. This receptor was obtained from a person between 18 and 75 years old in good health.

Here is the DNA: TGCGCCAGCAGCCAAGGTCAGGACAGGGTCTATGGCTACACCTTC. Its coded protein is CASSQGQDRVYGYTF. The chain was built from TRBV4-1 and TRBJ1-2, and 8 bases in between align with TRBD1. Germline trimming: 1 base from V, 4 bases from J; junction bases outside gene matches: 5. CDR1 and CDR2 are read off the germline V gene as MGHRA and YSYEKL. Reading from cysteine to phenylalanine, the CDR3 counts 15 amino acids. CDR3 DNA only is kept here, 45 bases in frame from base 1.